The text below deals with one TCR beta chain. No cognate antigen has been identified for it. Per-base quality was not reported, and no clone a single base away is much larger than it. Each PCR received spiked-in synthetic TCR analog templates so that absolute template abundance could be estimated from read counts. The immunoSEQ assay was used to amplify TCRbeta CDR3 regions from genomic DNA with bias-controlled V and J gene primers. Rearranged TCRbeta segments were sequenced at approximately 20X coverage. The study's processing was this. Sequencing errors were corrected by clustering, and CDR3s were annotated against IMGT so that V, D and J genes could be assigned. Only productive TCRbeta rearrangements were used in downstream analyses, excluding out-of-frame or stop-codon sequences. Clonality was computed as one minus Shannon entropy normalized by the log of the number of unique productive sequences. Fisher's exact test with Benjamini-Hochberg correction, using a cutoff of adjusted p below 0.01, was how clones that differed between time points or between blood and tumor were identified. TCRdb retrieved this table from immuneACCESS and kept in-frame rearrangements only. Not all clones are present; in checked studies, unresolved V genes account for under half, and no reason is known for the remainder. V, J and clone size reflect that table, while D and trimming were determined from the DNA. Within this sample are around 100,000 clones, with more than 85% of them counted one time only. The ten biggest clones cover approximately 3.8% of the sample.

The data were obtained in a study of PD-L1 blockade in urothelial cancer (dated by TCRdb to 2016 to 2017). Study-wide context: All patients started therapy in about 2014 and received atezolizumab 1,200 mg intravenously every 3 weeks. Durable clinical benefit was achieved by nine patients and was not achieved by 20 patients. Pretreatment tumor samples and matched peripheral blood, collected serially before and after atezolizumab treatment, underwent TCR sequencing. About 85% of the roughly 29 patients were identified as males with urothelial cancer of bladder origin, and a prior smoking history was reported by 18 of 29 patients. Blood samples were analyzed at 3 weeks after treatment start (second dose) and at 6 weeks after treatment start. In the same patients, whole exome sequencing and RNA sequencing of pretreatment tumors were performed in addition to TCR sequencing. Just over 28 patients had pretreatment blood TCR-seq, about 25 had at least one posttreatment blood collection, and about 25 had tumor TCR-seq. An ECOG performance status of 0 or 1 was recorded for the patients, and 0 to 3 prior chemotherapy regimens had been received by the patients. Durable clinical benefit was defined as a progression-free survival longer than 6 months, and TCR features were additionally tested against progression-free survival and overall survival. The study, an exploratory multi-omic analysis, examined somatic, immune and clinical correlates of response to PD-L1 blockade with atezolizumab in urothelial cancer. Blood samples gave a median of about 150,000 T cells and tens of thousands of unique TCRs, with a median clonality of approximately 0.08. The paper's findings and limits, for the study overall: Because the sample size was small (n of about 30) and many exploratory analyses were performed, the results are intended to be hypothesis-generating. A pretreatment peripheral blood TCR clonality below the median was linked to improved progression-free and overall survival. At 3 weeks after the start of treatment, tumor-associated TCR clones in peripheral blood had expanded more in patients with durable benefit (n of about 22, p = 0.022).

Taken with the paper, the label for time point translates to: peripheral blood 6 weeks after treatment start. The cohort included about 30 patients with locally advanced or metastatic urothelial carcinoma who were treated at Memorial Sloan Kettering on a trial protocol. Peripheral blood mononuclear cells were collected pretreatment and during treatment, at between 1 and 8 total time points per patient. The Qiagen DNeasy Blood extraction kit was used to purify genomic DNA from total PBMCs and tumor samples. Collected pretreatment and during treatment, PBMCs were isolated and stored as previously described. Source: PBMCs, taken around atezolizumab (anti-PD-L1) treatment. The sequence came from a man in his 60s with urothelial cancer.

The DNA sequence is as follows: TGTGCCAGCAGCTTGGACACAGCCGAAGCTTTCTTT. Its coded protein is CASSLDTAEAFF. The rearrangement joined TRBV5-4 to TRBJ1-1, with an unclear D gene assignment. Taken from the germline V gene (reference sequence), the CDR1 and CDR2 loops are SGHNT and YYREEE. The CDR3 contains 12 residues, cysteine and phenylalanine counted. Of all the DNA, just the CDR3 is kept, 36 bases in frame from base 1. A distance of 8 bases separates the germline ends of V and J, which lose 0 bases and 8 bases respectively.